This T cell receptor beta chain originates from a study of T cell repertoires in cytomegalovirus infection. Study details: Peptides in the study included HLA-C-restricted and HLA-B-restricted CMV epitopes. Matching HLA type, along with CMV infection, was indicated by public TCR beta signatures.

In TCRdb, the reads were re-called with MiXCR into one record per CDR3 protein. The sample holds about 350,000 distinct CDR3 sequences; roughly a third are singletons and the top ten take about 13%. Study findings and constraints: Carriers of CMV and the relevant HLA type were discriminated by public TCR beta frequency. There were HLA-C-restricted CMV-specific TCR beta clonotypes dominating the ex vivo response.

Note on this clonotype: Antigen: not known.

The CDR3 is 13 amino acids. Deletions cut 3 bases from V and 6 bases from J, with 11 bases between. The germline V gene has CDR1 MNHEY and CDR2 SVGEGT. The rearrangement links TRBV6-2 or TRBV6-3 to TRBJ1-2; D gene uncertain. Here the sequenced sample was cultured PBMCs, taken from culture after CMV antigen stimulation. This TCR came from a human donor in good health (CMV status not recorded). Some clones in this sample may be carry-over from other donors' samples. The CDR3 sequence is CASSYLGRHGYTF. The CDR3 DNA follows: TGTGCCAGCAGTTATCTAGGTCGACATGGCTACACCTTC.